This entry is about one TCR beta chain. Study processing details: Estimation of nucleated cell counts was performed using reference gene primer amplification. Sequencing was performed with immunoSEQ multiplex PCR; in TCRdb, only in-frame clones are kept and a portion is missing. V and J calls and clone size are those listed in that table; D and trimming were worked out from the DNA. The profile shows some 83,000 clones, about 87% of them singletons. The data are from a study of blood T cell repertoires in COVID-19. Study-level information: Sites in the United States, Italy and Spain provided acute and convalescent COVID-19 samples. PBMCs, B-cell-depleted T cells, or T cells provided the cDNA or gDNA that made up the material.

Germline V lookup: CDR1 LGHDT, CDR2 YNNKEL (reference sequence). This CDR3 has 14 amino acids. V was clipped by 10 bases and J by 2 bases; unmatched bases: 8. Sequencing was carried out using peripheral blood. The chain has TRBV3-1 (or the pseudogene TRBV3-2) and TRBJ2-7; 10 nucleotides align to TRBD1. This TCR came from a man aged 55 to 69 with acute or convalescent COVID-19. The CDR3 DNA reads TGTGCCACCGTGGACAGGGGGTTCCCCTACGAGCAGTACTTC. As protein: CATVDRGFPYEQYF.